The rows below give T cell receptor beta chains drawn from one sample of a study of shared clonotypes between healthy human individuals. Clones were sequenced by immunoSEQ multiplex PCR, and TCRdb holds only the in-frame ones, with some missing. The data contain 400,000 to 550,000 clones, roughly 85% of them singletons. Sequences were obtained from PBMCs. Source of these receptors: a woman aged 40 to 50 in good health. Some clones in this sample may be carry-over from other donors' samples. Both conserved end residues are part of each CDR3. Each record gives: J gene, clone size, D gene, CDR3 length, V gene, CDR3 protein, CDR3 DNA. A D gene is named only where the DNA matches it firmly. Size is stated for part of the rows, as once, few or many counts, or as a class when the clone is expanded.

j_call: TRBJ1-5
clone_size: .
d_call: TRBD1
cdr3_length: 15
v_call: TRBV7-2
cdr3_aa: CASSLTQGAHQPQHF
cdr3_nt: TGTGCCAGCAGCTTAACGCAGGGGGCCCATCAGCCCCAGCATTTT

j_call: TRBJ2-1
clone_size: .
d_call: TRBD1
cdr3_length: 15
v_call: TRBV6-5
cdr3_aa: CASSYSGGTGVEQFF
cdr3_nt: TGTGCCAGCAGTTACTCGGGCGGGACAGGGGTCGAGCAGTTCTTC

j_call: TRBJ2-7
clone_size: .
d_call: TRBD2
cdr3_length: 14
v_call: TRBV10-3
cdr3_aa: CAISETSEFSEQYF
cdr3_nt: TGTGCCATCAGTGAGACTAGCGAGTTTTCCGAGCAGTACTTC

j_call: TRBJ1-2
clone_size: .
d_call: .
cdr3_length: 13
v_call: TRBV6-6
cdr3_aa: CASSRGARAGYTF
cdr3_nt: TGTGCCAGCAGCCGAGGAGCCAGGGCTGGCTACACCTTC

j_call: TRBJ1-2
clone_size: .
d_call: .
cdr3_length: 15
v_call: TRBV4-1
cdr3_aa: CASSPLIAGNYGYTF
cdr3_nt: TGCGCCAGCAGCCCTCTCATCGCAGGAAACTATGGCTACACCTTC

j_call: TRBJ1-5
clone_size: once
d_call: .
cdr3_length: 15
v_call: TRBV5-1
cdr3_aa: CASRLRTNTDEPQHF
cdr3_nt: TGCGCCAGCAGACTAAGGACGAATACGGATGAGCCCCAGCATTTT

j_call: TRBJ1-2
clone_size: few
d_call: .
cdr3_length: 14
v_call: TRBV30
cdr3_aa: CAWSGTVANYGYTF
cdr3_nt: TGTGCCTGGAGTGGGACAGTAGCCAACTATGGCTACACCTTC

j_call: TRBJ1-3
clone_size: .
d_call: .
cdr3_length: 15
v_call: TRBV18
cdr3_aa: CASSPEGHSGNTIYF
cdr3_nt: TGTGCCAGCTCACCAGAGGGCCACTCTGGAAACACCATATATTTT

j_call: TRBJ2-1
clone_size: .
d_call: .
cdr3_length: 14
v_call: TRBV4-1
cdr3_aa: CASSQLGGYNEQFF
cdr3_nt: TGCGCCAGCAGCCAATTAGGGGGTTACAATGAGCAGTTCTTC

j_call: TRBJ1-5
clone_size: .
d_call: .
cdr3_length: 15
v_call: TRBV19
cdr3_aa: CASKQTVIAGQPQHF
cdr3_nt: TGTGCCAGTAAACAGACCGTGATAGCGGGTCAGCCCCAGCATTTT

j_call: TRBJ2-7
clone_size: .
d_call: .
cdr3_length: 15
v_call: TRBV27
cdr3_aa: CASRPTTLRSYEQYF
cdr3_nt: TGTGCCAGCAGACCCACGACACTCCGCTCCTACGAGCAGTACTTC

j_call: TRBJ2-5
clone_size: .
d_call: TRBD2
cdr3_length: 16
v_call: TRBV10-2
cdr3_aa: CASSEPSGTWFKTQYF
cdr3_nt: TGCGCCAGCAGTGAGCCCAGCGGGACCTGGTTCAAGACCCAGTACTTC

j_call: TRBJ1-1
clone_size: .
d_call: .
cdr3_length: 15
v_call: TRBV18
cdr3_aa: CASSPPQGRGTEAFF
cdr3_nt: TGTGCCAGCTCACCACCCCAGGGTAGGGGGACTGAAGCTTTCTTT

j_call: TRBJ2-5
clone_size: .
d_call: .
cdr3_length: 14
v_call: TRBV7-2
cdr3_aa: CASSLTGLAETQYF
cdr3_nt: TGTGCCAGCAGCTTAACAGGGTTGGCGGAGACCCAGTACTTC

j_call: TRBJ2-5
clone_size: .
d_call: .
cdr3_length: 15
v_call: TRBV15
cdr3_aa: CATSRDRGFQETQYF
cdr3_nt: TGTGCCACCAGCAGAGATCGGGGATTCCAAGAGACCCAGTACTTC

j_call: TRBJ2-7
clone_size: .
d_call: TRBD2
cdr3_length: 15
v_call: TRBV4-2
cdr3_aa: CASSQDTSERSEQYF
cdr3_nt: TGTGCCAGCAGCCAAGATACTAGCGAGAGGAGCGAGCAGTACTTC

j_call: TRBJ2-5
clone_size: few
d_call: TRBD2
cdr3_length: 13
v_call: TRBV29-1
cdr3_aa: CSVDGSGGETQYF
cdr3_nt: TGCAGCGTTGACGGGAGCGGGGGGGAGACCCAGTACTTC

j_call: TRBJ1-4
clone_size: .
d_call: .
cdr3_length: 15
v_call: TRBV13
cdr3_aa: CASSSMRGIGEKLFF
cdr3_nt: TGTGCCAGCAGCTCCATGCGGGGGATAGGAGAAAAACTGTTTTTT

j_call: TRBJ2-2
clone_size: .
d_call: .
cdr3_length: 14
v_call: TRBV7-3
cdr3_aa: CASSFGPNTGELFF
cdr3_nt: TGTGCCAGCAGCTTTGGACCGAACACCGGGGAGCTGTTTTTT

j_call: TRBJ2-1
clone_size: few
d_call: TRBD1
cdr3_length: 16
v_call: TRBV7-9
cdr3_aa: CASRITGTGNYNEQFF
cdr3_nt: TGTGCCAGCCGCATTACCGGGACAGGGAACTACAATGAGCAGTTCTTC

j_call: TRBJ2-1
clone_size: .
d_call: .
cdr3_length: 14
v_call: TRBV5-6
cdr3_aa: CASSPDSPYNEQFF
cdr3_nt: TGTGCCAGCAGCCCGGACTCTCCCTACAATGAGCAGTTCTTC

j_call: TRBJ1-5
clone_size: .
d_call: TRBD1
cdr3_length: 17
v_call: TRBV28
cdr3_aa: CASSLFRDRGSGQPQHF
cdr3_nt: TGTGCCAGCAGTCTGTTCCGGGACAGGGGTTCTGGTCAGCCCCAGCATTTT

j_call: TRBJ2-2
clone_size: .
d_call: .
cdr3_length: 16
v_call: TRBV9
cdr3_aa: CASSTSSGENTGELFF
cdr3_nt: TGTGCCAGCAGCACTAGTTCGGGGGAGAACACCGGGGAGCTGTTTTTT

j_call: TRBJ2-2
clone_size: few
d_call: .
cdr3_length: 14
v_call: TRBV29-1
cdr3_aa: CSVEVPGSTGELFF
cdr3_nt: TGCAGCGTTGAAGTTCCGGGGAGCACCGGGGAGCTGTTTTTT

j_call: TRBJ2-3
clone_size: .
d_call: .
cdr3_length: 11
v_call: TRBV5-1
cdr3_aa: CASSRADTQYF
cdr3_nt: TGCGCCAGCAGCCGTGCAGATACGCAGTATTTT

j_call: TRBJ1-2
clone_size: few
d_call: TRBD1
cdr3_length: 15
v_call: TRBV7-2
cdr3_aa: CASSLATRTGDGYTF
cdr3_nt: TGTGCCAGCAGCTTAGCTACAAGGACAGGGGATGGCTACACCTTC

j_call: TRBJ2-7
clone_size: few
d_call: .
cdr3_length: 16
v_call: TRBV6-1
cdr3_aa: CASSEVGESPVYEQYF
cdr3_nt: TGTGCCAGCAGTGAAGTAGGGGAAAGCCCAGTCTACGAGCAGTACTTC

j_call: TRBJ2-5
clone_size: .
d_call: .
cdr3_length: 12
v_call: TRBV29-1
cdr3_aa: CSVEVTEEAQYF
cdr3_nt: TGCAGCGTTGAAGTGACGGAAGAGGCCCAGTACTTC

j_call: TRBJ2-1
clone_size: once
d_call: .
cdr3_length: 10
v_call: TRBV29-1
cdr3_aa: CSVADNEQFF
cdr3_nt: TGCAGCGTTGCTGACAATGAGCAGTTCTTC

j_call: TRBJ1-5
clone_size: .
d_call: .
cdr3_length: 11
v_call: TRBV29-1
cdr3_aa: CSVVSHQPQHF
cdr3_nt: TGCAGCGTTGTTTCCCATCAGCCCCAGCATTTT

j_call: TRBJ2-1
clone_size: .
d_call: TRBD1
cdr3_length: 15
v_call: TRBV11-3
cdr3_aa: CASSLEGQEHNEQFF
cdr3_nt: TGTGCCAGCAGCTTAGAAGGACAGGAACACAATGAGCAGTTCTTC

j_call: TRBJ2-5
clone_size: .
d_call: .
cdr3_length: 16
v_call: TRBV7-9
cdr3_aa: CASSFQTVGRQETQYF
cdr3_nt: TGTGCCAGCAGCTTCCAAACCGTCGGCAGGCAAGAGACCCAGTACTTC

j_call: TRBJ2-7
clone_size: .
d_call: .
cdr3_length: 14
v_call: TRBV28
cdr3_aa: CASTPGSRTYEQYF
cdr3_nt: TGTGCCAGCACCCCCGGGAGCCGGACCTACGAGCAGTACTTC

j_call: TRBJ2-5
clone_size: .
d_call: TRBD2
cdr3_length: 18
v_call: TRBV4-1
cdr3_aa: CASSQHPPGGPRGQTQYF
cdr3_nt: TGCGCCAGCAGCCAACACCCACCGGGGGGGCCACGGGGACAGACCCAGTACTTC

j_call: TRBJ2-5
clone_size: .
d_call: TRBD2
cdr3_length: 15
v_call: TRBV11-2
cdr3_aa: CASSRTSGRWETQYF
cdr3_nt: TGTGCCAGCAGCAGGACTAGCGGGAGGTGGGAGACCCAGTACTTC

j_call: TRBJ2-7
clone_size: few
d_call: TRBD2
cdr3_length: 15
v_call: TRBV10-2
cdr3_aa: CASSEVSGSVYEQYF
cdr3_nt: TGCGCCAGCAGTGAGGTTAGCGGGAGCGTCTACGAGCAGTACTTC

j_call: TRBJ2-4
clone_size: .
d_call: TRBD1
cdr3_length: 14
v_call: TRBV18
cdr3_aa: CASSPIQGSNIQYF
cdr3_nt: TGTGCCAGCTCACCAATACAGGGGAGTAACATTCAGTACTTC

j_call: TRBJ2-7
clone_size: .
d_call: TRBD1
cdr3_length: 16
v_call: TRBV28
cdr3_aa: CASSFPPGQGPYEQYF
cdr3_nt: TGTGCCAGCAGTTTTCCGCCGGGACAGGGCCCCTACGAGCAGTACTTC

j_call: TRBJ2-1
clone_size: .
d_call: .
cdr3_length: 15
v_call: TRBV25-1
cdr3_aa: CASSWVMWDRGEQFF
cdr3_nt: TGTGCCAGCAGCTGGGTTATGTGGGACCGGGGGGAGCAGTTCTTC

j_call: TRBJ1-2
clone_size: .
d_call: .
cdr3_length: 13
v_call: TRBV5-4
cdr3_aa: CASSLEGRDGYTF
cdr3_nt: TGCGCCAGCAGCTTGGAAGGGAGGGATGGCTACACCTTC

j_call: TRBJ1-5
clone_size: .
d_call: .
cdr3_length: 13
v_call: TRBV2
cdr3_aa: CASSVEIYQPQHF
cdr3_nt: TGTGCCAGCAGTGTGGAGATCTATCAGCCCCAGCATTTT

j_call: TRBJ2-1
clone_size: .
d_call: .
cdr3_length: 18
v_call: TRBV19
cdr3_aa: CASSIVGLQLSSYNEQFF
cdr3_nt: TGTGCCAGTAGTATTGTCGGTCTACAGCTGAGCTCCTACAATGAGCAGTTCTTC

j_call: TRBJ2-2
clone_size: once
d_call: .
cdr3_length: 16
v_call: TRBV5-4
cdr3_aa: CASRTGPGRVDGELFF
cdr3_nt: TGTGCCAGCAGAACAGGGCCCGGACGGGTTGACGGGGAGCTGTTTTTT

j_call: TRBJ2-7
clone_size: few
d_call: .
cdr3_length: 13
v_call: TRBV15
cdr3_aa: CATSRRTPFEQYF
cdr3_nt: TGTGCCACCAGCAGAAGGACCCCTTTTGAGCAGTACTTC

j_call: TRBJ2-5
clone_size: .
d_call: .
cdr3_length: 13
v_call: TRBV9
cdr3_aa: CASSPRPQETQYF
cdr3_nt: TGTGCCAGCAGCCCTCGCCCCCAAGAGACCCAGTACTTC

j_call: TRBJ2-2
clone_size: once
d_call: .
cdr3_length: 13
v_call: TRBV19
cdr3_aa: CASSMHRRGELFF
cdr3_nt: TGTGCCAGTAGTATGCACAGGAGGGGGGAGCTGTTTTTT

j_call: TRBJ1-5
clone_size: few
d_call: .
cdr3_length: 13
v_call: TRBV25-1
cdr3_aa: CASSQAANQPQHF
cdr3_nt: TGTGCCAGCAGTCAGGCGGCCAATCAGCCCCAGCATTTT

j_call: TRBJ2-7
clone_size: once
d_call: .
cdr3_length: 15
v_call: TRBV28
cdr3_aa: CASSFSRTPPEEQYF
cdr3_nt: TGTGCCAGCAGTTTTAGTCGGACTCCCCCGGAGGAGCAGTACTTC

j_call: TRBJ2-7
clone_size: .
d_call: .
cdr3_length: 13
v_call: TRBV6-5
cdr3_aa: CASATGSIYEQYF
cdr3_nt: TGTGCCAGCGCGACAGGAAGTATCTACGAGCAGTACTTC

j_call: TRBJ2-5
clone_size: .
d_call: .
cdr3_length: 16
v_call: TRBV18
cdr3_aa: CASSRRRVFGQETQYF
cdr3_nt: TGTGCCAGCTCACGTCGACGAGTTTTTGGACAAGAGACCCAGTACTTC

j_call: TRBJ1-2
clone_size: many
d_call: .
cdr3_length: 12
v_call: TRBV30
cdr3_aa: CAWPRALGGYTF
cdr3_nt: TGTGCCTGGCCCCGGGCCCTTGGCGGCTACACCTTC

j_call: TRBJ2-2
clone_size: .
d_call: .
cdr3_length: 16
v_call: TRBV18
cdr3_aa: CASSPPSGSGAGELFF
cdr3_nt: TGTGCCAGCTCACCACCCTCCGGGAGCGGAGCCGGGGAGCTGTTTTTT

j_call: TRBJ1-4
clone_size: .
d_call: .
cdr3_length: 15
v_call: TRBV25-1
cdr3_aa: CASSDSGTWGEKLFF
cdr3_nt: TGTGCCAGCAGTGACTCCGGGACGTGGGGGGAAAAACTGTTTTTT

j_call: TRBJ2-5
clone_size: .
d_call: TRBD2
cdr3_length: 18
v_call: TRBV13
cdr3_aa: CASSLVGGTSGIQETQYF
cdr3_nt: TGTGCCAGCAGCTTAGTTGGGGGGACTAGCGGGATCCAAGAGACCCAGTACTTC

j_call: TRBJ2-7
clone_size: .
d_call: .
cdr3_length: 15
v_call: TRBV4-2
cdr3_aa: CASSQGGTRTYEQYF
cdr3_nt: TGTGCCAGCAGCCAAGGAGGGACACGGACCTACGAGCAGTACTTC

j_call: TRBJ1-1
clone_size: .
d_call: .
cdr3_length: 14
v_call: TRBV5-4
cdr3_aa: CASSSPTRDTEAFF
cdr3_nt: TGTGCCAGCAGCTCCCCCACAAGGGACACTGAAGCTTTCTTT

j_call: TRBJ1-2
clone_size: .
d_call: TRBD1
cdr3_length: 17
v_call: TRBV29-1
cdr3_aa: CSVEGGLGQGANYGYTF
cdr3_nt: TGCAGCGTTGAAGGAGGTTTGGGACAGGGGGCGAACTATGGCTACACCTTC

j_call: TRBJ2-7
clone_size: .
d_call: .
cdr3_length: 15
v_call: TRBV9
cdr3_aa: CASSVGSQGTYEQYF
cdr3_nt: TGTGCCAGCAGCGTAGGTTCACAGGGAACCTACGAGCAGTACTTC

j_call: TRBJ1-1
clone_size: once
d_call: .
cdr3_length: 13
v_call: TRBV5-4
cdr3_aa: CASREDENTEASF
cdr3_nt: TGTGCCAGCAGGGAGGACGAGAACACTGAAGCTTCCTTT